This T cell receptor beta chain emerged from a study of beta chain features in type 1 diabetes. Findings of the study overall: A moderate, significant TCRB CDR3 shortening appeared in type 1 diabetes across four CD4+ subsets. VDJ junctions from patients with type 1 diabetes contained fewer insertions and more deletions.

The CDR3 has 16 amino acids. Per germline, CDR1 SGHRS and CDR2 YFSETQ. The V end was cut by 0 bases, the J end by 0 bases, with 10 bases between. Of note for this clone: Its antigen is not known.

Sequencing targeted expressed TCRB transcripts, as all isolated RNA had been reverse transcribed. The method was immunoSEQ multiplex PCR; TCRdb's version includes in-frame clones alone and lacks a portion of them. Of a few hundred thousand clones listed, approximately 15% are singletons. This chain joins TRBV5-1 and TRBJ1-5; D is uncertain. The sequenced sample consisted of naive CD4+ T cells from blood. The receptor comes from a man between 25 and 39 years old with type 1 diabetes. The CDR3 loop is CASSLGAANSNQPQHF. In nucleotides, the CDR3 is TGCGCCAGCAGCTTGGGGGCAGCCAATAGCAATCAGCCCCAGCATTTT.